Sequencing of this T cell receptor (beta chain) was carried out in a study of blood T cells in healthy people across ages. Study conclusions and caveats: Strong correlation linked observed beta diversity and percent naive T cells.

The individuals who served as donors were healthy Caucasians living in Russia, aged roughly 6 to 90. The CDR3 totals 16 residues. Looked up from germline, CDR1 is SGHTA and CDR2 is FQGNSA. V was clipped by 5 bases and J by 2 bases; unmatched bases: 9. A J-beta primer mix and a sample-barcoded 5' primer were used in a second PCR of about 7 to 12 cycles. Tags on each cDNA molecule came from a template-switch adaptor with 12 random nucleotides. TCRdb analysed the 5' RACE reads with MiXCR anew, one entry per CDR3 protein. The top ten clones hold 15% to 20% of a sample with about 780,000 distinct CDR3 sequences, about half of them seen once. This clonotype was seen at least ten times. Its antigen is not identified.

Sequenced material: blood. The chain combines TRBV7-2 with TRBJ2-1, with 7 bases fitting TRBD2. The sequence was collected from an elderly man in good health. CDR3 residues: CASSPQRRETYNEQFF. Here the CDR3 DNA reads TGTGCCAGCAGCCCCCAAAGGCGGGAGACCTACAATGAGCAGTTCTTC.